Below, 23 T cell receptor beta chains from the same sample are listed, as sequenced in a study of blood T cell repertoires in COVID-19. Assay used: immunoSEQ multiplex PCR; TCRdb lists only in-frame clones, some missing. The repertoire holds about 270,000 clones, with about 86% as singletons. Sequenced material: peripheral blood. The receptors here all came from a woman aged 30 to 39 with COVID-19, enrolled during active disease.

The V gene is TRBV5-1, the J gene TRBJ2-3; TRBD1 matches 10 bases. CDR1 is SGHRS, CDR2 YFSETQ, per germline. The CDR3 runs 15 residues. Trimming cost V 6 bases and J 2 bases; bases outside gene matches: 6. CDR3 DNA: TGCGCCAGCACCCGACAGGGGGCGGCCACAGATACGCAGTATTTT. Protein sequence: CASTRQGAATDTQYF. Using reference TRBV5-1 and TRBJ2-3 for the parts outside the CDR3, the full variable domain is KAGVTQTPRYLIKTRGQQVTLSCSPISGHRSVSWYQQTPGQGLQFLFEYFSETQRNKGNFPGRFSGRQFSNSRSEMNVSTLELGDSALYLCASTRQGAATDTQYFGPGTRLTVL.

This clone showed up just once. The chain is built from TRBV7-2 and TRBJ2-5; TRBD2 matches at 7 bases. Germline trimming cut 8 bases from V and 4 bases from J; bases unmatched to any gene: 16. Germline V lookup: CDR1 SGHTA, CDR2 FQGNSA. The CDR3 length is 16 residues. The CDR3 coding sequence is TGTGCCAGCTCCAGAGGGGTAACGGGGGGAACAGAGACCCAGTACTTC. Translation gives CASSRGVTGGTETQYF.

This chain joins TRBV6-5 and TRBJ2-7; TRBD2 agrees at 9 bases. V lost 6 bases and J lost 5; bases outside the gene matches: 2. Germline V CDR1 and CDR2: MNHEY, SVGAGI. The CDR3 extends over 12 amino acids. This chain's CDR3 is CASRGLANEQYF. The CDR3 DNA sequence: TGTGCCAGCAGGGGACTAGCTAACGAGCAGTACTTC.

In its sample, this clone is large. The gene calls are TRBV6-5 and TRBJ1-2; TRBD1 is a possible D gene (5 bases). This CDR3 has 14 residues. Trimming cost V 7 bases and J 4 bases, with 16 bases left between them. The germline CDR1 and CDR2 sequences are MNHEY and SVGAGI. The CDR3 DNA follows: TGTGCCAGCAAAGAGTCTGGGGCTCTCTATGGCTACACCTTC. Translation gives CASKESGALYGYTF.

V is TRBV20-1 and J is TRBJ1-1, with TRBD1 as a possible D gene (6 bases). Germline V gene sequence: CDR1 DFQATT, CDR2 SNEGSKA (reference sequence). Trimming cost V 4 bases and J 7 bases, with 10 bases left between them. The CDR3 loop spans 11 amino acids. The CDR3 is CSATPGVEAFF. Here the CDR3 DNA reads TGCAGTGCTACCCCAGGGGTTGAAGCTTTCTTT.

The chain uses TRBV6-2 or TRBV6-3 and TRBJ2-3; 8 bases align to TRBD2. Germline trimming cut 2 bases from V and 5 bases from J; bases unmatched to any gene: 9. There are 16 residues in the CDR3. Germline CDR1 reads MNHEY; CDR2 reads SVGEGT. Written as DNA, the CDR3 is TGTGCCAGCAGTTACCCACCCGGGGGGGTCGTAGATACGCAGTATTTT. Its protein product is CASSYPPGGVVDTQYF.

This chain connects TRBV6-5 to TRBJ1-2, with a weak D call TRBD1 (6 bases). Deletions cut 7 bases from V and 5 bases from J, with 17 bases between. The V gene's germline CDR1 is MNHEY and CDR2 SVGAGI. The length of the CDR3 is 14 residues. The CDR3 spells CASTLGTGFYGYTF. CDR3 nucleotide sequence: TGTGCCAGCACCCTTGGAACAGGGTTTTATGGCTACACCTTC.

The chain joins TRBV4-1 to TRBJ1-3; the D is unclear. V was clipped by 3 bases and J by 0 bases, with 12 bases between them. CDR3 size: 16 residues. Germline V lookup: CDR1 MGHRA, CDR2 YSYEKL. CDR3 in DNA: TGCGCCAGCAGCCACCCCAAGTCGGTCTCTGGAAACACCATATATTTT. It yields the protein CASSHPKSVSGNTIYF.

The rearrangement links TRBV13 to TRBJ2-1; D might be TRBD1 (6 bases). From germline, CDR1 is PRHDT and CDR2 FYEKMQ (reference sequence). The CDR3 is 15 residues long. Trimming took 0 bases from V and 6 from J, leaving 12 bases between them. CDR3 bases: TGTGCCAGCAGCTTAGGTGGTAGGGGGAGCAATGAGCAGTTCTTC. As protein: CASSLGGRGSNEQFF.

The chain has TRBV15 and TRBJ1-4; D gene uncertain. The CDR3 is 13 amino acids. CDR1 is LNHNV and CDR2 is YYDKDF in the germline V gene (reference sequence). With 1 base removed from V and 6 bases from J, the gap between germline ends came to 6 bases. CDR3 residues: CATSRVPDEKLFF. CDR3 DNA sequence: TGTGCCACCAGCAGAGTCCCGGATGAAAAACTGTTTTTT.

The J gene is TRBJ2-3, the V gene TRBV6-1, with 10 bases fitting TRBD2. CDR1 and CDR2 from the germline V gene are MNHNS and SASEGT. The CDR3 loop spans 17 amino acids. The V segment lost 3 bases and the J segment 4 bases; nucleotides outside the gene matches: 10. In DNA form, the CDR3 reads TGTGCCAGCAGTGACCCGCTAGCGGGGGAGGTCGCAGATACGCAGTATTTT. This encodes CASSDPLAGEVADTQYF.

The V and J genes are TRBV29-1 and TRBJ1-6, with 8 bases that match TRBD1. CDR1 is SQVTM and CDR2 is ANQGSEA in the germline V gene. The CDR3 is 13 amino acids. V shed 7 bases and J 5 bases; nucleotides not matched to a gene: 4. The CDR3 is CSAGQGNNSPLHF. CDR3 nucleotide sequence: TGCAGCGCCGGACAGGGCAATAATTCACCCCTCCACTTT.

This clone was detected a few times. CDR3 sequence reads: CASSPEQGSPYEQYF. The CDR3 nucleotides are TGTGCCAGCAGCCCGGAACAGGGGTCCCCCTACGAGCAGTACTTC. The V call is TRBV13, the J call TRBJ2-7; 7 bases agree with TRBD1. The CDR3 runs to 15 residues. Germline CDR1 PRHDT, CDR2 FYEKMQ (reference sequence). Losses at the gene ends were 5 bases for V and 2 bases for J; bases not matched to a gene: 9. The entire variable domain, with the rest obtained from reference TRBV13 and TRBJ2-7, is as follows: AAGVIQSPRHLIKEKRETATLKCYPIPRHDTVYWYQQGPGQDPQFLISFYEKMQSDKGSIPDRFSAQQFSDYHSELNMSSLELGDSALYFCASSPEQGSPYEQYFGPGTRLTVT.

The chain combines TRBV27 with TRBJ2-7; D is possibly TRBD1 (6 bases). Trimming pared 3 bases from V and 2 bases from J, leaving 17 bases between. The CDR3 loop spans 16 amino acids. Germline values: CDR1 MNHEY, CDR2 SMNVEV (reference sequence). CDR3 DNA sequence: TGTGCCAGCAGTTTGGGCAGGGGTGAAGGGACCTACGAGCAGTACTTC. Its translation is CASSLGRGEGTYEQYF.

Points on this clone: This same CDR3 is encoded by further DNA sequences in the sample. The rearrangement links TRBV6-5 to TRBJ2-1; D is uncertain. From germline, CDR1 is MNHEY and CDR2 SVGAGI. Trimming removed 0 bases at V and 10 bases at J, with 4 bases between. The CDR3 consists of 11 residues. The CDR3 protein is CASSYSGEQFF. CDR3 bases: TGTGCCAGCAGTTACTCGGGCGAGCAGTTCTTC.

The CDR3 DNA sequence: TGCGCCAGCAGCTCCCTAGCCCAGGGGACTGAAGCTTTCTTT. Translated, it gives CASSSLAQGTEAFF. This rearrangement joins TRBV5-1 to TRBJ1-1; TRBD1 is a possible D gene (6 bases). CDR1 is SGHRS and CDR2 is YFSETQ in the germline V gene. The CDR3 runs to 14 residues. The V and J ends lost 3 bases and 5 bases respectively, with 14 bases between them.

The sample holds one count of this clone. The V gene is TRBV5-4, the J gene TRBJ2-1, with D tentatively TRBD2 (6 bases). Trimming removed 4 bases at V and 5 bases at J, with 19 bases between. Germline V gene lookup returns CDR1 SGHNT and CDR2 YYREEE (reference sequence). This CDR3 has 16 amino acids. CDR3 region: CASSPQAGTAHNEQFF. The CDR3 nucleotides are TGTGCCAGCAGCCCCCAGGCGGGGACCGCTCACAATGAGCAGTTCTTC.

The gene calls are TRBV13 and TRBJ2-5; D is unclear. Germline V lookup: CDR1 PRHDT, CDR2 FYEKMQ (reference sequence). The CDR3 has 18 amino acids. V was pared by 5 bases and J by 5 bases, with 27 bases between. The CDR3 here is CASSTPTSGRTTRETQYF. CDR3 DNA: TGTGCCAGCAGCACGCCGACATCCGGCCGAACCACAAGGGAGACCCAGTACTTC.

The V gene is TRBV19, the J gene TRBJ1-1; TRBD1 is a possible D gene (6 bases). This CDR3 has 14 amino acids. Germline V gene data show CDR1 as LNHDA and CDR2 as SQIVND (reference sequence). V dropped 0 bases and J dropped 4 bases, with 9 bases sitting between them. The CDR3 reads CASSIDQGRTEAFF. CDR3 sequence (DNA): TGTGCCAGTAGTATAGACCAGGGGCGCACTGAAGCTTTCTTT.

This sequence joins TRBV19 and TRBJ1-4; possible D gene TRBD1, 6 bases. V shed 4 bases and J shed 8 bases, with 14 bases lying between them. This CDR3 comprises 14 residues. CDR1 is LNHDA, CDR2 SQIVND, per germline (reference sequence). The chain's CDR3 is CASSTGQRWEKLFF. CDR3 DNA sequence: TGTGCCAGTAGTACCGGACAGAGATGGGAAAAACTGTTTTTT.

The chain recombines TRBV5-6 with TRBJ1-1, with D maybe TRBD1 (6 bases). The CDR3 extends over 16 amino acids. Germline V gives CDR1 SGHDT, CDR2 YYEEEE. Trimming cost V 4 bases and J 3 bases, with 19 bases left between them. The chain's CDR3 is CASSLDVRGGYTEAFF. CDR3 nucleotide sequence: TGTGCCAGCAGCCTGGACGTACGAGGGGGATACACTGAAGCTTTCTTT.

This chain uses TRBV7-9 with TRBJ2-7; D gene ambiguous. This CDR3 contains 12 residues. Germline V gene sequence: CDR1 SEHNR, CDR2 FQNEAQ (reference sequence). V was trimmed by 10 bases and J by 4 bases, leaving 14 bases between them. The CDR3, as DNA: TGTGCCACCCGCCCCTCTGCGTACGAGCAGTACTTC. Protein sequence: CATRPSAYEQYF.

The CDR3 DNA is TGTGCCAGCAGTTACCCCGGGGGTCTTGAAGCTTTCTTT. Translating gives CASSYPGGLEAFF. This rearrangement joins TRBV27 to TRBJ1-1; the D gene is possibly TRBD1 (5 bases). V was clipped by 4 bases and J by 7 bases, with 13 bases between them. The CDR3 consists of 13 residues. Germline CDR1 is MNHEY and CDR2 is SMNVEV (reference sequence).